This T cell receptor beta chain is drawn from a study of TIL therapy for anti-PD-1-resistant metastatic lung cancer. Time point denoted: pre-treatment sample, taken before nivolumab and TIL therapy. Sequencing used immunoSEQ v3. Profiled with immunoSEQ multiplex PCR; TCRdb holds only in-frame clones, not every one. The data show about 59,000 clones, about 70% seen once. This specimen consisted of blood, obtained at baseline. The receptor was derived from a person between 25 and 79 years old with non-small cell lung cancer.

CDR3 protein: CASSQDGRGSGGNTIYF. The CDR3 DNA sequence: TGTGCCAGCAGCCAGGATGGGCGTGGGTCGGGTGGAAACACCATATATTTT. The chain recombines TRBV4-2 with TRBJ1-3; D unclear. The V gene's germline CDR1 is LGHNA and CDR2 YNFKEQ. CDR3 length equals 17 residues. The germline V and J ends were trimmed by 3 bases and 3 bases, with 18 bases remaining between them.